This T cell receptor (beta chain) was retrieved from a study of cytomegalovirus exposure and HLA in healthy donors. A multiplex PCR was run with 60 Vbeta primers and 13 Jbeta primers. TCRdb's copy holds only in-frame clones and misses some; the assay was immunoSEQ multiplex PCR. This table has 150,000 to 200,000 clones, around four fifths appearing once. V gave up 2 bases and J gave up 1 base; unmatched junction bases: 8. Germline CDR1 reads SGHVS; CDR2 reads FNYEAQ. There are 17 residues in the CDR3. The V and J genes are TRBV7-6 and TRBJ2-3; 8 nucleotides agree with TRBD1. Sequenced: PBMCs. The TCR originated in a woman in her thirties or forties in good health and CMV-seronegative. CDR3 protein: CASSLQALDRGTDTQYF. DNA for the CDR3: TGTGCCAGCAGCTTACAGGCATTGGACAGGGGCACAGATACGCAGTATTTT.